Each of the 30 T cell receptor beta chains below was sequenced from the same sample in a study of cytomegalovirus exposure and HLA in healthy donors listed by TCRdb under 2017. The library was generated by the immunoSEQ multiplex PCR assay. For the multiplex PCR, a mixture combining 60 forward primers for TCR Vbeta segments and 13 reverse primers for TCR Jbeta segments was used. TCRdb took this table from immuneACCESS and kept in-frame rearrangements with V and J called. Such tables lack part of the clones; where checked against another copy, unresolved V genes explain under half of the gap, and the rest is unexplained. The sample table shows approximately 150,000 clones, and around four fifths are seen once. The top ten hold roughly 7.3% of the sample. Sequenced: PBMCs. The receptors derive from a male donor in good health and CMV-seropositive.

This chain uses TRBV5-1 with TRBJ2-5; a possible D gene is TRBD2 (6 bases). Trimming removed 4 bases at V and 4 bases at J, with 20 bases between. The CDR3 is 16 residues long. CDR1 and CDR2 (germline): SGHRS, YFSETQ. CDR3 nucleotide sequence: TGCGCCAGCAGCCAGGACGGAGGGGTGAGGGGAGAGACCCAGTACTTC. Protein product: CASSQDGGVRGETQYF.

The chain combines TRBV11-2 with TRBJ2-6, with 7 nucleotides matching TRBD1. Looked up from germline, CDR1 is SGHAT and CDR2 is FQNNGV. CDR3 length: 17 amino acids. The J segment lost 2 bases and the V segment lost 3 bases, leaving 7 bases of the junction unmatched. CDR3 in DNA: TGTGCCAGCAGCTTCTCGACAGGGTGGACTGGGGCCAACGTCCTGACTTTC. Its protein product is CASSFSTGWTGANVLTF.

The V gene is TRBV19, the J gene TRBJ2-7, with D uncertain. The CDR3 is made up of 13 amino acids. V lost 4 bases, J lost 1 base, and 8 bases lay in between. Germline-derived CDR1 and CDR2 are LNHDA and SQIVND (reference sequence). CDR3: CASSTPRSYEQYF. CDR3 sequence (DNA): TGTGCCAGTAGTACGCCGCGGTCCTACGAGCAGTACTTC. Full variable domain (rest looked up from reference TRBV19 and TRBJ2-7): DGGITQSPKYLFRKEGQNVTLSCEQNLNHDAMYWYRQDPGQGLRLIYYSQIVNDFQKGDIAEGYSVSREKKESFPLTVTSAQKNPTAFYLCASSTPRSYEQYFGPGTRLTVT.

The chain has TRBV7-3 and TRBJ1-1; 8 bases are shared with TRBD1. V gave up 5 bases and J gave up 7 bases; unmatched junction bases: 3. There are 12 residues in the CDR3. Germline V gene sequence: CDR1 SGHTA, CDR2 FQGTGA. DNA for the CDR3: TGTGCCAGCAGCACGACAGGGGATGAAGCTTTCTTT. Residues: CASSTTGDEAFF.

The chain combines TRBV4-3 with TRBJ2-3, with TRBD2 matching over 7 bases. Germline V gives CDR1 LGHNA, CDR2 YSLEER. Losses at the gene ends were 1 base for V and 0 bases for J; bases not matched to a gene: 7. CDR3 length: 17 residues. This chain's CDR3 is CASSQVLAWGSTDTQYF. For the CDR3, the DNA is TGCGCCAGCAGCCAAGTACTAGCGTGGGGAAGCACAGATACGCAGTATTTT.

The chain joins TRBV9 to TRBJ2-3; 10 bases line up with TRBD2. With V trimmed by 4 bases and J by 2 bases, 7 bases remained unmatched. CDR3 length equals 16 residues. CDR1 is SGDLS and CDR2 is YYNGEE in the germline V gene. The CDR3 DNA reads as TGTGCCAGCAGCCAGGTAGCGGGGGGCCCCACAGATACGCAGTATTTT. Its translation: CASSQVAGGPTDTQYF.

The chain couples TRBV10-3 to TRBJ2-3; 7 nucleotides agree with TRBD1. The CDR3 extends over 13 amino acids. The J segment lost 2 bases and the V segment lost 10 bases, leaving 6 bases of the junction unmatched. Germline V CDR1 and CDR2: ENHRY, SYGVKD. CDR3 in amino acids: CATRQGPTDTQYF. The CDR3 DNA sequence: TGTGCCACCAGACAGGGCCCCACAGATACGCAGTATTTT.

The chain links TRBV4-2 to TRBJ2-3, with TRBD1 matching over 10 bases. There are 17 residues in the CDR3. The V gene's germline CDR1 is LGHNA and CDR2 YNFKEQ. V lost 3 bases and J lost 2; bases outside the gene matches: 8. CDR3: CASSHPGDRGSTDTQYF. For the CDR3, the DNA is TGTGCCAGCAGCCACCCAGGGGACAGGGGATCCACAGATACGCAGTATTTT.

The rearrangement joins TRBV5-1 to TRBJ1-1, with TRBD1 identical over 9 bases. After removal of 0 bases from V and 8 bases from J, the junction contained 8 bases not matched to a gene. The CDR3 loop spans 15 amino acids. CDR1 is SGHRS and CDR2 is YFSETQ in the germline V gene. This chain's CDR3 is CASSLAPGQGREAFF. The CDR3 DNA is TGCGCCAGCAGCTTGGCTCCGGGACAGGGAAGGGAAGCTTTCTTT.

The chain's CDR3 is CASSWGVQGAYGYTF. DNA of the CDR3: TGTGCCAGCAGCTGGGGCGTACAGGGGGCCTATGGCTACACCTTC. The chain carries TRBV5-4 and TRBJ1-2, with 9 bases lining up with TRBD1. The CDR3 extends over 15 amino acids. The junction had 7 bases not matched to a gene; V was cut back by 3 bases and J by 4 bases. Germline CDR1 SGHNT, CDR2 YYREEE (reference sequence).

This clone was observed once. DNA for the CDR3: TGCGCCAGCAGTGAATCAACCACGGGGAGCTCCTACGAGCAGTACTTC. Its protein is CASSESTTGSSYEQYF. This chain connects TRBV10-2 to TRBJ2-7, with D perhaps TRBD2 (5 bases). This CDR3 spans 16 amino acids. Germline V gene lookup returns CDR1 WSHSY and CDR2 SAAADI. The V and J ends lost 3 bases and 0 bases respectively, with 15 bases between them.

The gene calls are TRBV30 and TRBJ1-1, with TRBD1 identical over 7 bases. V was pared by 3 bases and J by 3 bases, with 7 bases of the junction left unmatched. The CDR3 runs 14 residues. In germline, CDR1 is GTSNPN, CDR2 SVGIG (reference sequence). Here the CDR3 reads CAWRTPTGYTEAFF. The DNA of the CDR3 is TGTGCCTGGAGGACCCCGACAGGGTACACTGAAGCTTTCTTT. Drawing the rest from reference TRBV30 and TRBJ1-1, the complete variable domain is SQTIHQWPATLVQPVGSPLSLECTVEGTSNPNLYWYRQAAGRGLQLLFYSVGIGQISSEVPQNLSASRPQDRQFILSSKKLLLSDSGFYLCAWRTPTGYTEAFFGQGTRLTVV.

This clone showed up just a few times. This rearrangement joins TRBV5-6 to TRBJ2-3, with TRBD2 matching over 11 bases. CDR3 size: 16 residues. V lost 4 bases and J lost 4; bases outside the gene matches: 8. CDR1 and CDR2 (germline): SGHDT, YYEEEE. The CDR3 sequence: CASSTPTSGASDTQYF. The DNA for the CDR3 is TGTGCCAGCAGCACACCGACTAGCGGGGCTTCAGATACGCAGTATTTT.

The chain has TRBV5-6 and TRBJ2-4; unclear D gene. The CDR3 runs 13 residues. Between the trimmed V and J ends, which lost 3 bases and 9 bases, there was a span of 13 bases. Germline V lookup: CDR1 SGHDT, CDR2 YYEEEE. For the CDR3, the DNA is TGTGCCAGCAGCTCCGGGTCCGGTTTCATTCAGTACTTC. It specifies CASSSGSGFIQYF.

This clone was observed a handful of times. The chain couples TRBV29-1 to TRBJ1-2; no reliable D call. Per germline, CDR1 SQVTM and CDR2 ANQGSEA. This CDR3 has 13 residues. V was shortened by 2 bases and J by 6 bases, with 13 bases between the two germline ends. The chain's CDR3 is CSVELAYGDGYTF. The CDR3 nucleotides read TGCAGCGTTGAACTGGCTTATGGAGATGGCTACACCTTC.

V and J are TRBV19 and TRBJ2-1, with unresolved D. CDR1 is LNHDA and CDR2 is SQIVND in the germline V gene (reference sequence). This CDR3 is built from 15 residues. Trimming pared 8 bases from V and 7 bases from J, leaving 21 bases between. This CDR3 reads CASSPSREVENEQFF. CDR3 nucleotide sequence: TGTGCCAGTTCCCCCTCTAGAGAAGTGGAGAATGAGCAGTTCTTC.

The V call is TRBV5-4, the J call TRBJ2-1; D call uncertain. V was trimmed by 4 bases and J by 7 bases, leaving 15 bases between them. In germline, CDR1 is SGHNT, CDR2 YYREEE (reference sequence). This CDR3 spans 14 amino acids. The CDR3 region is CASSPDSPGNEQFF. The DNA of the CDR3 is TGTGCCAGCAGCCCAGACTCTCCCGGGAATGAGCAGTTCTTC.

J is TRBJ2-3 and V is TRBV30; possible D gene TRBD2, 6 bases. The V gene's germline CDR1 is GTSNPN and CDR2 SVGIG (reference sequence). The CDR3 sequence is 13 residues long. Trimming removed 4 bases at V and 3 bases at J, with 11 bases between. CDR3: CAWKVAGTDTQYF. DNA for the CDR3: TGTGCCTGGAAAGTGGCGGGGACAGATACGCAGTATTTT.

The gene calls are TRBV2 and TRBJ2-1, with 12 bases lining up with TRBD2. CDR1 is SNHLY and CDR2 is FYNNEI in the germline V gene. CDR3 length: 15 residues. J was trimmed by 5 bases and V by 2 bases; bases with no gene match: 1. CDR3 region: CASSELAGGDNEQFF. The CDR3 DNA reads TGTGCCAGCAGTGAACTAGCGGGGGGGGACAATGAGCAGTTCTTC.

This clone was seen more than once but under ten times. This chain connects TRBV25-1 to TRBJ1-2; TRBD1 is a possible D gene (6 bases). Between the trimmed V and J ends, which lost 1 base and 9 bases, there was a span of 18 bases. Germline V gives CDR1 MGHDK, CDR2 SYGVNS. The CDR3 covers 15 residues. In nucleotides, the CDR3 is TGTGCCAGCAGTGAATTCGCCGGGACACAAATACGCTACACCTTC. Translated, it gives CASSEFAGTQIRYTF.

This clone was seen a single time. The chain carries TRBV7-2 and TRBJ2-7; maybe TRBD1 (6 bases). Germline CDR1 SGHTA, CDR2 FQGNSA. V lost 4 bases, J lost 6 bases, and 16 bases lay in between. CDR3 length: 14 residues. CDR3 in amino acids: CASSSIGQRPEQYF. As DNA, the CDR3 is TGTGCCAGCAGCTCCATAGGACAGCGCCCCGAGCAGTACTTC.

The chain has TRBV30 and TRBJ1-5; 7 bases match TRBD1. Germline loops: CDR1 GTSNPN, CDR2 SVGIG (reference sequence). J was trimmed by 10 bases and V by 2 bases; bases with no gene match: 11. This CDR3 region has 14 residues. The CDR3 nucleotides are TGTGCCTGGAGTTCGAACAGGGGAAGGGAACCCCAGCATTTT. Protein sequence: CAWSSNRGREPQHF.

The rearrangement uses TRBV9 and TRBJ1-1, with D uncertain. Germline assignment: CDR1 SGDLS and CDR2 YYNGEE. The V end lost 0 bases, the J end lost 2 bases, and 8 bases lay between the germline ends. This CDR3 region has 14 residues. CDR3 in amino acids: CASSVGQINTEAFF. The CDR3 nucleotides are TGTGCCAGCAGCGTAGGACAAATTAACACTGAAGCTTTCTTT.

This rearrangement joins TRBV29-1 to TRBJ1-1, with 10 bases fitting TRBD1. CDR1 is SQVTM and CDR2 is ANQGSEA in the germline V gene. The CDR3 has 14 amino acids. Unmatched junction bases numbered 7, after V lost 0 bases and J lost 9 bases. CDR3 coding DNA: TGCAGCGTTGAAGAAGGGACAGGGGAGGAAAAAGCTTTCTTT. Protein: CSVEEGTGEEKAFF.

This rearrangement joins TRBV11-2 to TRBJ2-3; TRBD2 might be the D (6 bases). The CDR3 has 16 amino acids. V was pared by 4 bases and J by 1 base, with 15 bases between. The germline gives CDR1 SGHAT, CDR2 FQNNGV. The CDR3 region has the DNA TGTGCCAGCAGCTCCCGTTTAGCGGCAGGCACAGATACGCAGTATTTT. Translation gives CASSSRLAAGTDTQYF.

The chain couples TRBV11-1 to TRBJ1-1, with 7 bases lining up with TRBD1. This CDR3 is built from 14 residues. V trimming: 2 bases; J trimming: 3 bases; junction bases outside the gene matches: 3. Germline loops: CDR1 SGHAT, CDR2 FQDESV (reference sequence). The CDR3 nucleotides read TGTGCCAGCAGCTTATGGCAGGGGGACACTGAAGCTTTCTTT. Translation: CASSLWQGDTEAFF.

The chain couples TRBV6-5 to TRBJ1-1; TRBD1 agrees at 10 bases. Germline V lookup: CDR1 MNHEY, CDR2 SVGAGI. The V segment lost 4 bases and the J segment 8 bases; nucleotides outside the gene matches: 7. The CDR3 runs to 14 residues. As DNA, the CDR3 is TGTGCCAGCAGTTCAGGGACAGGGGTCACCGAAGCTTTCTTT. Protein: CASSSGTGVTEAFF.

The chain uses TRBV10-3 and TRBJ2-7; D is perhaps TRBD1 (5 bases). V lost 0 bases to trimming and J lost 3 bases, with 9 bases between them. There are 14 residues in the CDR3. CDR1 and CDR2 from the germline V gene are ENHRY and SYGVKD. Here the CDR3 reads CAISESNTGYEQYF. DNA for the CDR3: TGTGCCATCAGTGAGTCGAATACAGGCTACGAGCAGTACTTC.

This chain links TRBV9 with TRBJ1-2; D not resolved. The germline gives CDR1 SGDLS, CDR2 YYNGEE. CDR3 length: 10 amino acids. V lost 7 bases, J lost 5 bases, and 6 bases lay in between. CDR3 region: CASYGYGYTF. The CDR3 DNA sequence: TGTGCCAGCTACGGGTATGGCTACACCTTC. Supplemented by reference TRBV9 and TRBJ1-2, the full variable domain reads DSGVTQTPKHLITATGQRVTLRCSPRSGDLSVYWYQQSLDQGLQFLIQYYNGEERAKGNILERFSAQQFPDLHSELNLSSLELGDSALYFCASYGYGYTFGSGTRLTVV.

The CDR3 is CASSVSPATNEKLFF. The DNA of the CDR3 is TGTGCCAGCAGTGTTTCCCCGGCAACTAATGAAAAACTGTTTTTT. The chain carries TRBV6-1 and TRBJ1-4; D call uncertain. Germline values: CDR1 MNHNS, CDR2 SASEGT. V gave up 4 bases and J gave up 0 bases, with 9 bases separating them. The CDR3 length is 15 residues.